This passage covers 18 T cell receptor beta chains from one sample sequenced in a study of T cells in Graves' hyperthyroidism and ophthalmopathy. RNA transcripts yielded amplified TCR beta CDR3 regions. HTBI primers were used for first-round RT-PCR of the TCR CDR3. TCRdb analysed the multiplex PCR reads with MiXCR anew, one entry per CDR3 protein. Of hundreds of thousands of distinct CDR3 sequences listed, 15% to 20% are singletons. The material sequenced was blood. These receptors were collected from a woman aged 25-40 years with Graves' hyperthyroidism.

This clonotype was recorded a few times. V is TRBV7-2 and J is TRBJ1-6; unclear D gene. Trimming left V 1 base short and J 9 bases short, with 10 bases between. Germline V gene lookup returns CDR1 SGHTA and CDR2 FQGNSA. The CDR3 loop spans 14 amino acids. Here the CDR3 reads CASSLDPVSSPLHF. CDR3 coding DNA: TGTGCCAGCAGCTTAGACCCAGTGAGTTCACCCCTCCACTTT.

V and J are TRBV2 and TRBJ1-2, with D perhaps TRBD1 (5 bases). There are 13 residues in the CDR3. Per the germline V gene, CDR1 is SNHLY and CDR2 is FYNNEI. V lost 1 base to trimming and J lost 5 bases, with 8 bases between them. CDR3 sequence (DNA): TGTGCCAGCAGTGAAGTGGCAGGGTATGGCTACACCTTC. This sequence encodes CASSEVAGYGYTF.

This clonotype was observed at least ten times. This CDR3 is CATSDLRSVQETQYF. As DNA, the CDR3 is TGTGCCACCAGTGATTTGCGTTCAGTTCAAGAGACCCAGTACTTC. The chain has TRBV24-1 and TRBJ2-5; D not resolved. Between the trimmed V and J ends, which lost 0 bases and 2 bases, there was a span of 9 bases. Germline CDR1 is KGHDR and CDR2 is SFDVKD. The CDR3 length is 15 residues.

As regards this clonotype: A much larger clone lies one base from this, so it may be a read error. The CDR3 does not close with the conserved phenylalanine or tryptophan, likely indicating a read error. The chain is built from TRBV15 and TRBJ1-5, with D perhaps TRBD1 (6 bases). The CDR3 is made up of 16 amino acids. With 0 bases removed from V and 0 bases from J, the gap between germline ends came to 9 bases. Germline-derived CDR1 and CDR2 are LNHNV and YYDKDF (reference sequence). DNA of the CDR3: TGTGCCACCAGCAGAGAGGTGACAGGTAGCAATCAGCCCCAGCATTTG. Protein product: CATSREVTGSNQPQHL.

The chain carries TRBV19 and TRBJ1-5; D is unclear. V gave up 10 bases and J gave up 0 bases, with 10 bases separating them. CDR3 length: 13 residues. The germline CDR1 and CDR2 sequences are LNHDA and SQIVND (reference sequence). The CDR3 is CAIGQNSNQPQHF. As DNA, the CDR3 is TGTGCCATCGGGCAGAATAGCAATCAGCCCCAGCATTTT.

This clonotype was picked up many times. V and J are TRBV7-2 and TRBJ2-7, with D perhaps given as TRBD1 or TRBD2 (6 bases each). Germline lookup yields CDR1 SGHTA and CDR2 FQGNSA. There are 14 residues in the CDR3. V was pared by 1 base and J by 5 bases, with 12 bases between. CDR3 residues: CASSLERGVDEQYF. As DNA, the CDR3 is TGTGCCAGCAGCTTAGAAAGGGGGGTCGACGAGCAGTACTTC.

Turning to this clonotype: A clone one base away is much larger, so this may be a read error. The gene calls are TRBV6-1 and TRBJ1-6, with D hard to call. The CDR3 consists of 16 residues. The germline V and J ends were trimmed by 0 bases and 11 bases, with 17 bases remaining between them. The germline gives CDR1 MNHNS, CDR2 SASEGT. The CDR3 coding sequence is TGTGCCAGCAGTGAAGCGGTTTTCAGGTGGAGTCCACCCCTCCACTTT. It codes for CASSEAVFRWSPPLHF.

This clonotype was counted between two and nine times. V usage is TRBV14 and J usage is TRBJ1-1; no clear D gene. This CDR3 has 13 residues. V lost 3 bases and J 7 bases, leaving 12 bases between the germline ends. Germline V gene lookup returns CDR1 SGHDN and CDR2 FVKESK. CDR3 sequence: CASSQMTDYEAFF. CDR3 DNA: TGTGCCAGCAGCCAGATGACGGACTATGAAGCTTTCTTT. Looking up the rest from reference TRBV14 and TRBJ1-1 gives the full variable domain: EAGVTQFPSHSVIEKGQTVTLRCDPISGHDNLYWYRRVMGKEIKFLLHFVKESKQDESGMPNNRFLAERTGGTYSTLKVQPAELEDSGVYFCASSQMTDYEAFFGQGTRLTVV.

This chain uses TRBV27 with TRBJ2-2, with 9 nucleotides matching TRBD2. The CDR3 is 15 amino acids. Unmatched junction bases numbered 3, after V lost 3 bases and J lost 4 bases. Germline loops: CDR1 MNHEY, CDR2 SMNVEV (reference sequence). As DNA, the CDR3 is TGTGCCAGCAGTTTTACTAGCGGGTTCACCGGGGAGCTGTTTTTT. This translates into CASSFTSGFTGELFF.

This clonotype was seen a few times. The V call is TRBV4-1, the J call TRBJ2-1, with D possibly being TRBD2 (6 bases). CDR3 size: 15 residues. Germline CDR1 reads MGHRA; CDR2 reads YSYEKL. The ends were cut back, 1 base at V and 3 bases at J, with 10 bases in the middle. The CDR3 DNA reads TGCGCCAGCAGCCAAGGGACTAACTACTACAATGAGCAGTTCTTC. Translated, it gives CASSQGTNYYNEQFF.

There are a few counts of this clonotype. The V call is TRBV11-2, the J call TRBJ2-1; possibly TRBD2 for D (5 bases). The CDR3 runs to 15 residues. CDR1 and CDR2 from the germline V gene are SGHAT and FQNNGV. V gave up 1 base and J gave up 7 bases, with 14 bases separating them. This CDR3 reads CASSLGGRKINEQFF. In nucleotides, the CDR3 is TGTGCCAGCAGCTTAGGTGGGAGAAAGATAAATGAGCAGTTCTTC.

This clonotype was seen a handful of times. The V and J genes are TRBV28 and TRBJ1-2; no clear D gene. Germline V gene lookup returns CDR1 MDHEN and CDR2 SYDVKM. The CDR3 loop spans 13 amino acids. V lost 4 bases to trimming and J lost 5 bases, with 11 bases between them. CDR3 DNA: TGTGCCAGCAGTTCCGTCCGGATTTATGGCTACACCTTC. It encodes CASSSVRIYGYTF.

Ten or more counts support this clonotype. V is TRBV6-6 and J is TRBJ2-7, with D tentatively TRBD2 (5 bases). Germline assignment: CDR1 MNHNY and CDR2 SVGAGI (reference sequence). CDR3 length: 14 amino acids. The ends were cut back, 2 bases at V and 5 bases at J, with 13 bases in the middle. The CDR3 spells CASSYDRPRDEQYF. DNA of the CDR3: TGTGCCAGCAGTTACGATAGGCCGAGGGACGAGCAGTACTTC.

The rearrangement uses TRBV27 and TRBJ2-2, with 12 nucleotides matching TRBD2. V lost 5 bases and J lost 10; bases outside the gene matches: 8. The CDR3 totals 15 residues. Germline values: CDR1 MNHEY, CDR2 SMNVEV (reference sequence). The CDR3 loop is CASSAWTSGISELFF. The CDR3, as DNA: TGTGCCAGCAGTGCCTGGACTAGCGGGATTTCGGAGCTGTTTTTT.

This clonotype has more than one count but fewer than ten. The rearrangement uses TRBV6-1 and TRBJ2-5, with D possibly TRBD2 on 7 matching bases. V was pared by 4 bases and J by 4 bases, with 19 bases between. The CDR3 spans 16 residues. Germline V gene data show CDR1 as MNHNS and CDR2 as SASEGT. As DNA, the CDR3 is TGTGCCAGCAGTGCCGCAAGGGGGAGGGCCACAGAGACCCAGTACTTC. Translating it yields CASSAARGRATETQYF.

At least ten counts were recorded for this clonotype. CDR3 region: CATSDPTGATTDTQYF. The CDR3, as DNA: TGTGCCACCAGTGATCCGACAGGGGCCACCACAGATACGCAGTATTTT. The chain couples TRBV24-1 to TRBJ2-3; 8 positions agree with TRBD1. V was clipped by 3 bases and J by 2 bases; unmatched bases: 6. The CDR3 length is 16 residues. CDR1 is KGHDR and CDR2 is SFDVKD in the germline V gene.

The chain combines TRBV6-2 or TRBV6-3 with TRBJ2-1; maybe TRBD2 (5 bases). Trimming cost V 6 bases and J 4 bases, with 19 bases left between them. The CDR3 sequence is 16 residues long. The germline V gene encodes CDR1 MNHEY and CDR2 SVGEGT. The CDR3 here is CASRRESSASYNEQFF. In DNA form, the CDR3 reads TGTGCCAGCAGAAGGGAGAGTAGCGCAAGTTACAATGAGCAGTTCTTC.

This clonotype was seen repeatedly, ten times or more. V gene TRBV11-2 combines with J gene TRBJ2-7; 8 bases are shared with TRBD2. In germline, CDR1 is SGHAT, CDR2 FQNNGV. This CDR3 comprises 15 residues. The J segment lost 5 bases and the V segment lost 5 bases, leaving 11 bases of the junction unmatched. In DNA form, the CDR3 reads TGTGCCAGCAGCCCAGACGGGGGGGGGGCGGACGAGCAGTACTTC. Protein product: CASSPDGGGADEQYF.